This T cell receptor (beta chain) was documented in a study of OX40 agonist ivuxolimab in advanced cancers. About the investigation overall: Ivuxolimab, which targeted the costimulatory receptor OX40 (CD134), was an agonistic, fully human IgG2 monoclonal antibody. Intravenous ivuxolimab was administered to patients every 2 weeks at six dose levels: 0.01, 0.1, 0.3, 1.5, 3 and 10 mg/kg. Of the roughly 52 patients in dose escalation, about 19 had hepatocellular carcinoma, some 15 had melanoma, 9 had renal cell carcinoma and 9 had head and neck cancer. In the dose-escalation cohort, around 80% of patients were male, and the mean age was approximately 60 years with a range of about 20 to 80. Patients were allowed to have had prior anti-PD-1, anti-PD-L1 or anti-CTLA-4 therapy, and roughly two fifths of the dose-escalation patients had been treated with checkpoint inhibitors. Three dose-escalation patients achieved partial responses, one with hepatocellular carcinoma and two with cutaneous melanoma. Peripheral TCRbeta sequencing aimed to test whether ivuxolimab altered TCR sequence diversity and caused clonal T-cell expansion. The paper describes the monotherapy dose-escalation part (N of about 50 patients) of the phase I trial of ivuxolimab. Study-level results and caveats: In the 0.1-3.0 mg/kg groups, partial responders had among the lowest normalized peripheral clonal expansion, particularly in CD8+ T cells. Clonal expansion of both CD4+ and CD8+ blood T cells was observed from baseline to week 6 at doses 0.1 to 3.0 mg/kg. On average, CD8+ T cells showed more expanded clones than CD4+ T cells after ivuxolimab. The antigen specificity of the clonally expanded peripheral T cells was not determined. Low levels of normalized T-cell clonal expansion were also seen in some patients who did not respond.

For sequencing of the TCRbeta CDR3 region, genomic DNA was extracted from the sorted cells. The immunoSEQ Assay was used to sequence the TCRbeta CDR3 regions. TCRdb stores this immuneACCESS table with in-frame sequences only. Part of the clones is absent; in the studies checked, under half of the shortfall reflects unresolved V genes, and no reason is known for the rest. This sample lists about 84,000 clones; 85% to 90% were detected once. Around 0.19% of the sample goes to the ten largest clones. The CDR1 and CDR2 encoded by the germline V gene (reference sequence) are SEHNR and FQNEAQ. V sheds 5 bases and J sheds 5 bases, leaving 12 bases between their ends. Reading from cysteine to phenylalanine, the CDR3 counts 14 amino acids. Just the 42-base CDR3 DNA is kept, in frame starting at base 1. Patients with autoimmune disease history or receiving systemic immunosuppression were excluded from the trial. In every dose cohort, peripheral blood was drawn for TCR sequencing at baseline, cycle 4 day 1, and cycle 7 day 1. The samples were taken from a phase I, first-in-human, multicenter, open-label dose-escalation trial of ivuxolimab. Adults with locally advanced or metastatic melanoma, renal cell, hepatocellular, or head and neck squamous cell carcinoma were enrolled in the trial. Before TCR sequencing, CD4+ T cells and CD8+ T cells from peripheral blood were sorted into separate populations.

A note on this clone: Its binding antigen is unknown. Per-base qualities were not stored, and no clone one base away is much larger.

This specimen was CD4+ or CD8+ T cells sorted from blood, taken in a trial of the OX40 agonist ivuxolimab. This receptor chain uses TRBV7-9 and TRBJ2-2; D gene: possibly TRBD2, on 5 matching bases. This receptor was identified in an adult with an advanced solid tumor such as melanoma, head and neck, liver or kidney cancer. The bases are TGTGCCAGCAGCCCACGGGGAGAAACCGGGGAGCTGTTTTTT. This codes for CASSPRGETGELFF. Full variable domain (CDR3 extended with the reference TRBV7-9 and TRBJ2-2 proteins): DTGVSQNPRHKITKRGQNVTFRCDPISEHNRLYWYRQTLGQGPEFLTYFQNEAQLEKSRLLSDRFSAERPKGSFSTLEIQRTEQGDSAMYLCASSPRGETGELFFGEGSRLTVL.